This T cell receptor (beta chain) appears in the sequencing data of a study of T cells in localized non-small cell lung cancer. This clone was picked up one time. Its antigen is still unknown. This CDR3 has 16 amino acids. The ends were cut back, 0 bases at V and 8 bases at J, with 19 bases in the middle. Per germline, CDR1 PRHDT and CDR2 FYEKMQ (reference sequence). Measured with immunoSEQ multiplex PCR; TCRdb has only the in-frame clones, and not every one. The sample carries roughly 20,000 clones, about 90% recorded once. Study conclusions and caveats: Median detection of top 100 tumor clones in adjacent lung was about 52 clones. A higher density of T cells in blood coincided with extended overall survival. It was uninvolved adjacent lung that showed the highest T cell clonality, exceeding tumor. Owing to sequencing of a solitary tumor region, heterogeneity cannot be discounted.

This receptor was taken from a woman between 35 and 75 years old with stage I lung adenocarcinoma. The chain recombines TRBV13 with TRBJ1-2, with D possibly matching TRBD1 (6 bases). Sequencing was performed on peripheral blood, taken before any cancer treatment. Here the CDR3 DNA reads TGTGCCAGCAGCTTAGGCGTGGGGAGGGGACAAGTGGGCTACACCTTC. As protein: CASSLGVGRGQVGYTF. Using reference TRBV13 and TRBJ1-2 for the parts outside the CDR3, the full variable domain is AAGVIQSPRHLIKEKRETATLKCYPIPRHDTVYWYQQGPGQDPQFLISFYEKMQSDKGSIPDRFSAQQFSDYHSELNMSSLELGDSALYFCASSLGVGRGQVGYTFGSGTRLTVV.